The text below deals with one T cell receptor (beta chain). No antigen is known for it. No per-base quality is available; no much larger clone lies one base away. The CDR3 numbers 16 residues from cysteine through phenylalanine. The only DNA kept is the CDR3, 48 bases in frame from the first base. V loses 0 bases at its end and J loses 7 bases; junction bases beyond the gene matches: 5. Via the germline V gene, CDR1 is LGHNA and CDR2 YSLEER. This sample is drawn from a study of blood T cell repertoires in COVID-19 (dated by TCRdb to 2018 to 2021). At the level of the whole study: Collaborator samples came from the United States, Italy and Spain and covered acute and convalescent phases of COVID-19. The prospective study material was composed of cDNA or gDNA derived from T cells, B-cell-depleted T cells, or PBMCs. The dataset comprised deeply sampled blood TCRbeta repertoires from subjects exposed to, actively infected with, or recovered from COVID-19. The repertoires were released in a freely available public database intended as a resource for research on the immune response to SARS-CoV-2. The samples were drawn from the first 160 participants of the ongoing ImmuneRACE study and from about 1,200 subjects provided by 6 global collaborators. Nearly every sample came with metadata listing a de-identified subject ID, COVID-19 status, age in years and sex. HLA class I and class II types, where available, came from metadata supplied by the sample provider rather than from assay-based typing.

The immunoSEQ Assay, a bias-controlled multiplex PCR, was used to amplify TCRbeta CDR3 regions from genomic DNA. In the paper's pipeline: The number of nucleated cells in each sample was estimated from the amplification of reference gene primers within the assay. To quantify the absolute abundance of each unique TCRbeta CDR3 rearrangement, sequence reads were collapsed and filtered. For each sample, productive Simpson clonality was calculated as the square root of Simpson's diversity index over productive rearrangements. TCRdb provides this immuneACCESS table in a form limited to in-frame rearrangements. Some clones are lacking; in checked studies, under half of them reflect an unresolved V gene, and why the rest are absent is not known. That table is the source of V, J and clone size, and D and trimming were worked out from the DNA. The sample records about 180,000 clones, 87% of which are singletons. The ten largest clones represent about 1.4% of the sample.

Results the study describes overall, beyond this receptor: Clinical and demographic metadata were provided uncurated, with the amount varying by source and participant.

The collaborating institutions used their own protocols to collect whole blood in K2EDTA tubes. For TCRbeta analysis, collaborator samples were shipped as frozen whole blood, as isolated PBMCs, or as DNA extracted from either sample type. Rearrangement joined TRBV4-3 to TRBJ2-1; the junction holds 11 bases that match TRBD1. The sequencing input was peripheral blood. The source is a woman between 50 and 59 years old with acute or convalescent COVID-19. The bases read TGCGCCAGCAGCCAAGAGGACAGGGGGCTATGGAATGAGCAGTTCTTC. This sequence encodes CASSQEDRGLWNEQFF.